The next 29 T cell receptor beta chains were all read from a single sample in a study of T cells in Graves' hyperthyroidism and ophthalmopathy. Template material for amplifying TCR beta CDR3 regions consisted of RNA transcripts. The primer set for the first-round RT-PCR of the TCR CDR3 was HTBI. TCRdb used MiXCR to reprocess the multiplex PCR reads, holding one entry per CDR3 protein. The sample shows about 690,000 distinct CDR3 sequences, 17% of them seen only once. Sequencing used blood. These TCRs come from a man aged 45-65 years with Graves' hyperthyroidism.

The chain links TRBV28 to TRBJ2-5; 11 nucleotides align to TRBD2. The CDR3 runs 15 residues. Germline CDR1 MDHEN, CDR2 SYDVKM. V lost 4 bases, J lost 5 bases, and 6 bases stayed unmatched. CDR3 bases: TGTGCCAGCAGTTCTACTAGCGGGAGTTGGGAGACCCAGTACTTC. Its translation: CASSSTSGSWETQYF.

This clonotype was counted ten times or more. DNA for the CDR3: TGTGCCACCAGATCGGGACAGGGGGAGTTTGAGCAGTTCTTC. Its protein product is CATRSGQGEFEQFF. This rearrangement joins TRBV24-1 to TRBJ2-1, with 11 bases aligning to TRBD1. J lost 9 bases, V lost 7 bases, and 7 bases had no gene match. The germline gives CDR1 KGHDR, CDR2 SFDVKD. The length of the CDR3 is 14 residues.

This clonotype was detected many times. The chain joins TRBV11-3 to TRBJ2-7; D may be TRBD1 or TRBD2 (5 bases each). This CDR3 comprises 17 residues. V shed 1 base and J shed 0 bases, with 16 bases lying between them. Germline CDR1 reads SGHNT; CDR2 reads YENEEA. The DNA for the CDR3 is TGTGCCAGCAGCTTAGTAGCGCCGGGGCAACGCTCCTACGAGCAGTACTTC. Translation gives CASSLVAPGQRSYEQYF.

This clonotype was picked up a small number of times. V usage is TRBV15 and J usage is TRBJ2-3; D remains unclear. V was shortened by 3 bases and J by 2 bases, with 12 bases between the two germline ends. The CDR3 consists of 15 residues. CDR1 LNHNV and CDR2 YYDKDF come from the germline V gene (reference sequence). The CDR3 bases are TGTGCCACCAGCAGCGTTCGGGCCATCACAGATACGCAGTATTTT. It translates to CATSSVRAITDTQYF.

This clonotype was found a few times. An end of the junction differs from the germline gene, which may be a read error. The chain carries TRBV19 and TRBJ1-1, with D perhaps TRBD1 (5 bases). Per the germline V gene, CDR1 is LNHDA and CDR2 is SQIVND (reference sequence). The CDR3 has 15 amino acids. CDR3 protein: CASSIQTVMNTEASF. The CDR3 DNA reads TGTGCCAGTAGTATCCAGACAGTCATGAACACTGAAGCTTCCTTT.

Ten or more counts support this clonotype. The chain links TRBV5-1 to TRBJ1-1; 7 bases map to TRBD1. V lost 4 bases and J lost 0; bases outside the gene matches: 3. The CDR3 extends over 14 amino acids. Germline CDR1 reads SGHRS; CDR2 reads YFSETQ. DNA for the CDR3: TGCGCCAGCAGCGCGGGACAGTTGAACACTGAAGCTTTCTTT. Protein sequence: CASSAGQLNTEAFF.

A note on this clonotype: This CDR3 fails to terminate in the conserved phenylalanine or tryptophan, so it likely reflects a read error. The CDR3 here is CASSVGGNYGYTV. For the CDR3, the DNA is TGTGCCAGCAGCGTTGGGGGGAACTATGGCTACACCGTC. The V gene is TRBV9, the J gene TRBJ1-2; tentatively, D is TRBD1 (5 bases). Germline assignment: CDR1 SGDLS and CDR2 YYNGEE. Deletions cut 2 bases from V and 2 bases from J, with 7 bases between. The CDR3 has 13 residues.

There are many counts of this clonotype. V is TRBV24-1 and J is TRBJ2-1, with D perhaps matching TRBD2 (5 bases). Germline V CDR1 and CDR2: KGHDR, SFDVKD. With 9 bases removed from V and 7 bases from J, the gap between germline ends came to 12 bases. CDR3 size: 12 residues. CDR3 amino acids: CATRGDANEQFF. In nucleotides, the CDR3 is TGTGCCACCCGGGGAGATGCGAATGAGCAGTTCTTC.

This clonotype was observed at least ten times. This chain uses TRBV27 with TRBJ1-2; 10 nucleotides agree with TRBD1. The CDR3 runs to 14 residues. Germline V gives CDR1 MNHEY, CDR2 SMNVEV (reference sequence). The junction had 10 bases not matched to a gene; V was cut back by 7 bases and J by 8 bases. CDR3 loop: CASISRDRGGGYTF. CDR3 sequence (DNA): TGTGCCAGCATCTCCCGGGACAGGGGTGGAGGCTACACCTTC.

The V call is TRBV5-1, the J call TRBJ2-2, with TRBD1 as a possible D gene (6 bases). This CDR3 has 16 amino acids. V was shortened by 4 bases and J by 0 bases, with 13 bases between the two germline ends. CDR1 SGHRS and CDR2 YFSETQ come from the germline V gene. This CDR3 is CASSAPGTTNTGELFF. CDR3 bases: TGCGCCAGCAGCGCCCCCGGGACAACGAACACCGGGGAGCTGTTTTTT.

This clonotype was counted at least ten times. The chain has TRBV6-1 and TRBJ1-1; unclear D gene. V gave up 6 bases and J gave up 2 bases, with 13 bases separating them. Germline V gene lookup returns CDR1 MNHNS and CDR2 SASEGT. The CDR3 runs to 14 residues. CDR3: CASRIYPGNTEAFF. DNA of the CDR3: TGTGCCAGCAGGATATATCCGGGAAACACTGAAGCTTTCTTT.

This clonotype was picked up many times. J is TRBJ2-5 and V is TRBV11-2; 8 nucleotides match TRBD1. V lost 3 bases, J lost 5 bases, and 11 bases stayed unmatched. Germline CDR1 SGHAT, CDR2 FQNNGV. The CDR3 totals 16 residues. Written as DNA, the CDR3 is TGTGCCAGCAGCTTCTTGAACACAGGGGGTAGGGAGACCCAGTACTTC. Translating it yields CASSFLNTGGRETQYF.

This clonotype has at least ten counts. This chain connects TRBV11-3 to TRBJ2-1; TRBD1 is a possible D gene (5 bases). The germline CDR1 and CDR2 sequences are SGHNT and YENEEA. Trimming took 0 bases from V and 5 from J, leaving 14 bases between them. CDR3 length: 16 amino acids. The CDR3 nucleotides are TGTGCCAGCAGCTTAGATCCAGGGATAGGTCACAATGAGCAGTTCTTC. Amino acid sequence: CASSLDPGIGHNEQFF.

This clonotype was detected only a few times. The chain employs TRBV25-1 and TRBJ2-7, with TRBD1 matching 7 bases. The CDR3 is 14 residues long. With V trimmed by 3 bases and J by 3 bases, 5 bases remained unmatched. Germline V CDR1 and CDR2: MGHDK, SYGVNS. The CDR3 protein is CASSDGQGDYEQYF. CDR3 sequence (DNA): TGTGCCAGCAGTGATGGTCAGGGGGACTACGAGCAGTACTTC.

This clonotype was observed at least ten times. The chain links TRBV6-1 to TRBJ1-1; D may be TRBD1 (6 bases). Trimming took 8 bases from V and 6 from J, leaving 13 bases between them. The CDR3 consists of 12 residues. CDR1 and CDR2 (germline): MNHNS, SASEGT. DNA for the CDR3: TGTGCCAGCGGGGGGCTACGTTCTGAAGCTTTCTTT. Its translation is CASGGLRSEAFF.

This clonotype appeared once. This chain connects TRBV4-2 to TRBJ2-7; D ambiguous. The V gene lost 1 base and the J gene lost 2 bases, with 9 bases spanning the gap. The length of the CDR3 is 14 residues. Germline V gives CDR1 LGHNA, CDR2 YNFKEQ. CDR3 region: CASSQGAVPYEQYF. The DNA of the CDR3 is TGTGCCAGCAGCCAAGGGGCCGTCCCCTACGAGCAGTACTTC.

This clonotype was found many times. The chain recombines TRBV28 with TRBJ2-3, with D perhaps TRBD1 or TRBD2 (5 bases each). The CDR3 covers 16 residues. Germline V gives CDR1 MDHEN, CDR2 SYDVKM. Trimming removed 3 bases at V and 9 bases at J, with 22 bases between. As DNA, the CDR3 is TGTGCCAGCAGTTTTGAGAGGGGCCCCCTTCAAGGGACGCAGTATTTT. It specifies CASSFERGPLQGTQYF.

This clonotype showed up many times. J is TRBJ2-7 and V is TRBV12-3 or TRBV12-4; D might be TRBD1 (6 bases). The germline V and J ends were trimmed by 5 bases and 0 bases, with 20 bases remaining between them. This CDR3 comprises 17 residues. CDR3: CASSENRVLSFSYEQYF. CDR3 DNA: TGTGCCAGCAGTGAAAACAGGGTGTTGTCCTTCTCCTACGAGCAGTACTTC.

The CDR3 is CASSAPGQKFGEQYF. The DNA for the CDR3 is TGCGCCAGCAGCGCCCCGGGACAGAAGTTCGGAGAGCAGTACTTC. The chain employs TRBV10-1 and TRBJ2-7; 7 nucleotides agree with TRBD1. Germline CDR1 WNHNN, CDR2 SYGVQD (reference sequence). There are 15 residues in the CDR3. Trimming at V came to 6 bases and at J to 7 bases, leaving 15 bases not matched to a gene.

This clonotype was found many times. V and J are TRBV10-3 and TRBJ1-1, with 7 bases lining up with TRBD1. The CDR3 has 16 residues. J was trimmed by 2 bases and V by 4 bases; bases with no gene match: 10. Germline V gene data show CDR1 as ENHRY and CDR2 as SYGVKD. The CDR3 loop is CAISGGLGTANTEAFF. In DNA form, the CDR3 reads TGTGCCATCAGTGGGGGATTGGGGACAGCCAACACTGAAGCTTTCTTT.

This chain links TRBV5-1 with TRBJ2-1, with D possibly being TRBD2 (5 bases). This CDR3 is built from 17 residues. CDR1 and CDR2 (germline): SGHRS, YFSETQ. V lost 1 base, J lost 2 bases, and 16 bases lay in between. In nucleotides, the CDR3 is TGCGCCAGCAGCTTGTACCCCCCTGCCGGGACCTACAATGAGCAGTTCTTC. As protein: CASSLYPPAGTYNEQFF.

This clonotype occurred many times. The chain combines TRBV27 with TRBJ2-7; 9 bases are a match to TRBD2. The CDR3 is 15 residues long. Trimming at V came to 5 bases and at J to 2 bases, leaving 7 bases not matched to a gene. Germline V lookup: CDR1 MNHEY, CDR2 SMNVEV (reference sequence). CDR3 in amino acids: CASSASSGAAYEQYF. As DNA, the CDR3 is TGTGCCAGCAGTGCCTCTAGCGGGGCAGCCTACGAGCAGTACTTC.

This rearrangement joins TRBV28 to TRBJ1-5, with a weak D call TRBD1 (5 bases). Trimming pared 8 bases from V and 5 bases from J, leaving 16 bases between. Germline V CDR1 and CDR2: MDHEN, SYDVKM. This CDR3 spans 14 amino acids. The DNA for the CDR3 is TGTGCCAGCGTATCGGGGGTGTACGATCAGCCCCAGCATTTT. This gives the protein CASVSGVYDQPQHF.

Only one count was recorded for this clonotype. The J gene is TRBJ2-7, the V gene TRBV10-2; a possible D gene is TRBD2 (5 bases). The germline V and J ends were trimmed by 4 bases and 5 bases, with 21 bases remaining between them. In germline, CDR1 is WSHSY, CDR2 SAAADI. The CDR3 totals 16 residues. The CDR3 nucleotides are TGCGCCAGCAGTGGTATTACCGGGAACGCCCCGCACGAGCAGTACTTC. It encodes CASSGITGNAPHEQYF.

Many counts were recorded for this clonotype. This chain links TRBV11-2 with TRBJ2-7, with D hard to call. The V and J ends lost 6 bases and 2 bases respectively, with 11 bases between them. Germline assignment: CDR1 SGHAT and CDR2 FQNNGV. There are 13 residues in the CDR3. The CDR3 sequence is CASRPTETYEQYF. CDR3 in DNA: TGTGCCAGCAGACCTACAGAGACCTACGAGCAGTACTTC. The full variable domain, completed using reference TRBV11-2 and TRBJ2-7, is EAGVAQSPRYKIIEKRQSVAFWCNPISGHATLYWYQQILGQGPKLLIQFQNNGVVDDSQLPKDRFSAERLKGVDSTLKIQPAKLEDSAVYLCASRPTETYEQYFGPGTRLTVT.

This clonotype has a count of ten or more. The chain combines TRBV27 with TRBJ1-5; 7 bases match TRBD1. V lost 5 bases and J lost 6; bases outside the gene matches: 10. The CDR3 has 15 residues. CDR1 is MNHEY, CDR2 SMNVEV, per germline (reference sequence). Written as DNA, the CDR3 is TGTGCCAGCAGTCCCCTGGGAGGGGGCGGTCAGCCCCAGCATTTT. It yields the protein CASSPLGGGGQPQHF.

The rearrangement links TRBV20-1 to TRBJ2-3; 9 bases match TRBD1. The CDR3 consists of 15 residues. V gave up 5 bases and J gave up 5 bases; unmatched junction bases: 11. Looked up from germline, CDR1 is DFQATT and CDR2 is SNEGSKA (reference sequence). The CDR3 DNA reads as TGCAGTGCTTTGACCCGGGACAGGGCGGTAGATACGCAGTATTTT. The encoded protein is CSALTRDRAVDTQYF.

J is TRBJ2-5 and V is TRBV6-1; 7 nucleotides agree with TRBD1. This CDR3 is built from 14 residues. Germline V gene lookup returns CDR1 MNHNS and CDR2 SASEGT. Germline trimming cut 7 bases from V and 1 base from J; bases unmatched to any gene: 6. Here the CDR3 DNA reads TGTGCCAGCACCCGACAGGGAACCCAAGAGACCCAGTACTTC. This sequence encodes CASTRQGTQETQYF.

In this sample, this clonotype turned up many times. V usage is TRBV12-3 or TRBV12-4 and J usage is TRBJ2-2; either TRBD1 or TRBD2 may fit D (5 bases each). The CDR3 covers 14 residues. Deletions cut 8 bases from V and 5 bases from J, with 15 bases between. This CDR3 is CASAPRDRTGELFF. Here the CDR3 DNA reads TGTGCCAGCGCCCCCCGGGACCGGACCGGGGAGCTGTTTTTT.